This T cell receptor (beta chain) was sequenced during a study of cytomegalovirus exposure and HLA in healthy donors. The V and J ends lost 1 base and 4 bases respectively, with 11 bases between them. The CDR3 sequence is 14 residues long. Germline assignment: CDR1 SGHRS and CDR2 YFSETQ. The PCR had 60 Vbeta and 13 Jbeta primers. Some clones are missing from TCRdb's copy, which holds only in-frame ones; the method was immunoSEQ multiplex PCR. The data contain about 130,000 clones, about 85% of them seen just once; the ten biggest clones take up more than 1.5%. The chain employs TRBV5-1 and TRBJ2-5, with TRBD2 as a possible D gene (6 bases). The sequence was obtained from a boy aged 5-17 years in good health and CMV-seronegative. Sequencing used PBMCs. The CDR3 spells CASSLSGSGETQYF. In DNA, the CDR3 is TGCGCCAGCAGCTTGTCCGGGAGTGGAGAGACCCAGTACTTC.